Included here is one T cell receptor (beta chain) sequence, with context. It lacks a known antigen. The input lacks base qualities; no much larger clone sits a single base away. Each donor gave one peripheral blood draw, approximately 110 mL on average, collected into heparinised tubes. Using a panel that included CD45RO, CCR7, CD25, CD127, CD95 and CD27, naive, central memory, regulatory and stem cell-like memory CD4+ T cells were sorted on a BD FACSAria II. All sorted populations exceeded 95% purity. Right away, PBMCs were isolated by Lymphoprep density gradient centrifugation and were stained directly, with no culture step. To minimize batch effects, samples were stained and sorted in pairs, one healthy donor with one patient per experiment. All of the isolated RNA was reverse transcribed with the High Capacity cDNA Reverse Transcription Kit, so expressed TCRB transcripts were sequenced. Naive, central memory and regulatory T cell samples underwent deep immunoSEQ sequencing, averaging approximately 3.3 million total reads per sample. Sorted cells were lysed in RLT buffer, and RNA was extracted using DNase-treated RNeasy Micro or Mini kits according to cell number. Each cell subset was processed on its own to prevent cross-contamination, while patient and healthy donor samples were processed together. Using the immunoSEQ multiplex PCR, TCRB sequences were amplified from cDNA into 87-bp fragments spanning the CDR3 region. Sequencing of the amplicons was performed on the Illumina HiSeq platform. In the source study's methods: PCR bias was computationally corrected using synthetic template baselines, reads within Hamming distance 2 were collapsed, and singletons that could not be merged were discarded. Reads were aligned to IMGT to assign V, D and J genes, CDR3 length, and insertions or deletions at six rearrangement sites. Clonotype counts were normalized to sorted cell number within each subset before computing true diversity and Gini coefficients with the tcR R package. The overlap coefficient, calculated on TCRB nucleotide sequences, was used to quantify repertoire sharing. TCRdb obtained this table from immuneACCESS and retained in-frame rearrangements with V and J assigned. These tables miss some clones; where compared with another copy, unresolved V genes account for less than half of the shortfall, and the remainder is unexplained. The DNA was the basis for D and trimming; V, J and clone size are from that table. This sample has tens of thousands of clones in its table, and approximately 45% of those were observed once. 1.4% to 1.5% of the sample is taken by the ten largest.

These data belong to a study of beta chain features in type 1 diabetes (dated by TCRdb to 2016 to 2019). Looking at the study overall: Mean age, gender distribution, total cell number and subset yield did not differ between patients and healthy donors. The study compared the TCRB repertoires of sorted circulating CD4+ T cell subsets in recently diagnosed type 1 diabetes patients with those in matched healthy donors. A total of 85 million to 140 million sorted cells were examined across all samples, and a strong correlation was observed between cell number per subset and RNA yield. Regulatory and stem cell-like memory subsets were obtained from only 8 patients and roughly eight healthy donors, while naive and central memory subsets were obtained from all 30 or so donors. Study-level results and caveats: At VDJ recombination sites, patients with type 1 diabetes made fewer insertions and deleted more nucleotides, a pattern implying thymic rearrangement abnormalities. Because cDNA rather than genomic DNA was sequenced, highly expressing activated cells could have been over-represented, although no difference in activation and CD3 levels was found between groups. In all four CD4+ subsets, TCRB CDR3 length was moderately but significantly shorter in type 1 diabetes patients. Shorter templates might have been favored by PCR, but patient and control samples were amplified and corrected together, so both groups would have been affected equally by any skew. Naive, central memory and regulatory TCRB repertoires appeared to be more alike among patients than among healthy donors. HLA sub-analyses involved small numbers of individuals, so any influence of HLA type on TCRB rearrangement remained unresolved.

The germline V gene supplies CDR1 SGHVS and CDR2 FQNEAQ. The CDR3 runs 15 residues from the cysteine to the phenylalanine. Of the read, only the CDR3 DNA is kept; its 45 bases are in frame from base 1. V is cut by 0 bases and J by 4 bases, and the space between the germline ends is 12 bases. The chain is assembled from TRBV7-8 and TRBJ1-1; tentative D gene TRBD1, with 5 bases matching. This sequence originates from a young man with type 1 diabetes. Source material: Tregs from blood. According to the study, the label for this sample's cell subset or site signals: regulatory CD4+ T cells. The nucleotide sequence is TGTGCCAGCAGCTTAGCAAAGGGGCCGGGCACTGAAGCTTTCTTT. This is translated as CASSLAKGPGTEAFF.